Sequencing of this T cell receptor beta chain was carried out in a study of T-cell reconstitution after alpha-beta-depleted transplantation in children. Preparation of the TCRbeta library used unique molecular identifiers. TCRdb reanalysed the PCR reads using MiXCR and keeps one entry per CDR3 protein. This table holds approximately 250,000 distinct CDR3 sequences, about 25% found once. CDR3 length: 16 amino acids. The ends were cut back, 4 bases at V and 1 base at J, with 13 bases in the middle. Germline CDR1 KGHSH, CDR2 LQKENI. This clonotype came up many times. Its specificity is not known. Findings and limits, study-wide: T-cell numbers and diversity, one year after transplant, stemmed largely from T cells that were newly produced.

This receptor was obtained from a girl aged 2 to 9 with Fanconi anemia, due to receive a stem cell transplant. The V gene is TRBV18, the J gene TRBJ2-2; tentative D call: TRBD1 (6 bases). Sequenced here: PBMCs, sampled before TCRalphabeta/CD19-depleted stem cell transplant. CDR3 sequence (DNA): TGTGCCAGCTCACTATATTCGACAGGGAACACCGGGGAGCTGTTTTTT. Translation: CASSLYSTGNTGELFF.